These 24 T cell receptor beta chains were all obtained from the same sample, sequenced in a study of post-analysis software for immune sequencing data. Findings of the study overall: With TRBV5-6, TRBV5-1 and TRBV20-1 included, 4 to 6 TRBV segments were more frequent in patients than in controls.

For these TCRs, the target antigens are not known. Sequencing libraries made from TCR beta cDNA carried unique molecular identifiers. TCRdb redid the calling of the PCR reads with MiXCR, one entry per CDR3 protein. The sample records about 820,000 distinct CDR3 sequences, about 53% being singletons. The sequenced sample was blood. These receptors all stem from a girl aged 10-17 years with multiple sclerosis.

The gene calls are TRBV12-3 or TRBV12-4 and TRBJ2-7, with TRBD2 matching 9 bases. This CDR3 comprises 18 residues. V was clipped by 2 bases and J by 0 bases; unmatched bases: 11. CDR3 nucleotide sequence: TGTGCCAGCAGTTTAACCAGGGGCCTAGCGGGGCCCTCCTACGAGCAGTACTTC. This codes for CASSLTRGLAGPSYEQYF.

This clonotype has a handful of counts. J is TRBJ2-1 and V is TRBV29-1, with D possibly matching TRBD1 (6 bases). Germline V gene sequence: CDR1 SQVTM, CDR2 ANQGSEA. Trimming took off 6 bases at V and 6 bases at J, with 18 bases between the two ends. There are 14 residues in the CDR3. The CDR3 sequence: CSVPLQGTGNEQFF. The CDR3 DNA is TGCAGCGTCCCGCTACAGGGTACGGGCAATGAGCAGTTCTTC.

The V call is TRBV3-1, the J call TRBJ1-2; 9 bases are a match to TRBD1. Germline lookup yields CDR1 LGHDT and CDR2 YNNKEL (reference sequence). CDR3 length equals 17 residues. With V trimmed by 3 bases and J by 3 bases, 11 bases remained unmatched. DNA for the CDR3: TGTGCCAGCAGCCAGACCCCTAGGACAGGGGATTACTATGGCTACACCTTC. This gives the protein CASSQTPRTGDYYGYTF.

The gene calls are TRBV7-2 and TRBJ2-7, with 9 bases identical to TRBD2. The CDR3 sequence is 17 residues long. V gave up 5 bases and J gave up 4 bases; unmatched junction bases: 15. CDR1 is SGHTA and CDR2 is FQGNSA in the germline V gene. The CDR3 DNA is TGTGCCAGCAGCCCGTACTTCGGGCGGGAGGGCCATTACGAGCAGTACTTC. It yields the protein CASSPYFGREGHYEQYF.

The gene calls are TRBV4-2 and TRBJ2-1; the D gene is possibly TRBD2 (5 bases). Germline V gene sequence: CDR1 LGHNA, CDR2 YNFKEQ. Trimming left V 6 bases short and J 0 bases short, with 21 bases between. This CDR3 contains 18 residues. CDR3 sequence: CASSRQAVAERSYNEQFF. In nucleotides, the CDR3 is TGTGCCAGCAGTCGACAAGCGGTGGCAGAACGCTCCTACAATGAGCAGTTCTTC.

The chain employs TRBV9 and TRBJ2-4; D is unresolved. The closer fit of TRBJ2-5 to the DNA end suggests the J call may be wrong. CDR3 length equals 13 residues. The germline gives CDR1 SGDLS, CDR2 YYNGEE. In DNA form, the CDR3 reads TGTGCCAGCAGCGTATACTCACAAGAGACCCAGTACTTC. It translates to CASSVYSQETQYF.

The rearrangement joins TRBV19 to TRBJ1-2; D is unclear. CDR1 is LNHDA, CDR2 SQIVND, per germline (reference sequence). CDR3 length: 15 amino acids. The V end lost 5 bases, the J end lost 8 bases, and 21 bases lay between the germline ends. CDR3 residues: CASSPDSNPTRGYTF. CDR3 nucleotides: TGTGCCAGTAGTCCGGACTCAAATCCTACGCGGGGCTACACCTTC.

The chain uses TRBV28 and TRBJ2-1, with TRBD2 identical over 7 bases. This CDR3 region has 13 residues. Trimming removed 7 bases from V and 7 bases from J; junction bases left unmatched: 7. Germline CDR1 and CDR2: MDHEN and SYDVKM. CDR3 loop: CASNRGGGNEQFF. The DNA of the CDR3 is TGTGCCAGCAATCGCGGGGGAGGAAATGAGCAGTTCTTC.

V is TRBV7-2 and J is TRBJ1-4, with TRBD1 identical over 10 bases. This CDR3 is 16 amino acids long. Germline V gene lookup returns CDR1 SGHTA and CDR2 FQGNSA. The ends lost 5 bases at V and 7 bases at J; junction bases unmatched: 10. CDR3 in DNA: TGTGCCAGCAGCCAGGGGCCGGGACAGGGGCGTGAAAAACTGTTTTTT. Its protein is CASSQGPGQGREKLFF.

J is TRBJ2-3 and V is TRBV10-3, with D unresolved. Germline loops: CDR1 ENHRY, CDR2 SYGVKD. Trimming took 6 bases from V and 1 from J, leaving 8 bases between them. The CDR3 has 13 residues. The CDR3 spells CAIRFQGTDTQYF. The CDR3 DNA reads as TGTGCCATCAGGTTCCAGGGCACAGATACGCAGTATTTT.

In its sample, this clonotype was seen a few times. The V call is TRBV7-9, the J call TRBJ1-2; TRBD1 agrees at 9 bases. CDR1 and CDR2 (germline): SEHNR, FQNEAQ (reference sequence). This CDR3 region has 15 residues. V shed 5 bases, J shed 3 bases, and the junction held 7 bases outside the gene matches. CDR3 in DNA: TGTGCCAGCAGCCCGCCGGGACAGGGCGACTATGGCTACACCTTC. Translated: CASSPPGQGDYGYTF.

This chain joins TRBV7-9 and TRBJ1-2; D might be TRBD1 (5 bases). CDR1 and CDR2 from the germline V gene are SEHNR and FQNEAQ (reference sequence). The germline V and J ends were trimmed by 7 bases and 4 bases, with 16 bases remaining between them. The CDR3 sequence is 14 residues long. CDR3 sequence (DNA): TGTGCCAGCACCCTTCGGGACCACTTCTATGGCTACACCTTC. Protein sequence: CASTLRDHFYGYTF. The full variable domain, its missing parts supplied by reference TRBV7-9 and TRBJ1-2, is DTGVSQNPRHKITKRGQNVTFRCDPISEHNRLYWYRQTLGQGPEFLTYFQNEAQLEKSRLLSDRFSAERPKGSFSTLEIQRTEQGDSAMYLCASTLRDHFYGYTFGSGTRLTVV.

V is TRBV2 and J is TRBJ2-1; D uncertain. V gave up 3 bases and J gave up 10 bases, with 10 bases separating them. Germline CDR1 is SNHLY and CDR2 is FYNNEI. This CDR3 region has 12 residues. The CDR3 DNA follows: TGTGCCAGCAGTGAGCCGGGTGTCGAGCAGTTCTTC. It is translated as CASSEPGVEQFF.

The chain couples TRBV20-1 to TRBJ1-1, with 7 bases lining up with TRBD1. CDR3 size: 15 residues. Germline CDR1 and CDR2: DFQATT and SNEGSKA (reference sequence). The V gene end was trimmed by 0 bases and the J gene end by 1 base; junction bases not matched to a gene: 5. The CDR3, as DNA: TGCAGTGCTAGAGAGAGACAGGGATCGAACACTGAAGCTTTCTTT. It codes for CSARERQGSNTEAFF.

This chain uses TRBV5-1 with TRBJ2-7; the match to TRBD1 covers 9 bases. The J segment lost 7 bases and the V segment lost 2 bases, leaving 4 bases of the junction unmatched. The germline gives CDR1 SGHRS, CDR2 YFSETQ. The CDR3 consists of 13 residues. This CDR3 is CASSFNRGQEQYF. CDR3 DNA: TGCGCCAGCAGCTTCAACAGGGGGCAGGAGCAGTACTTC.

The chain links TRBV29-1 to TRBJ2-5; the D gene is possibly TRBD2 (7 bases). Trimming shortened V by 5 bases and J by 2 bases, and 15 bases separated the two germline ends. This CDR3 has 14 residues. Germline V gene sequence: CDR1 SQVTM, CDR2 ANQGSEA. The CDR3 DNA follows: TGCAGCGTTTGGGGAGGGGGGCTGCAAGAGACCCAGTACTTC. Residues: CSVWGGGLQETQYF.

The rearrangement uses TRBV7-6 and TRBJ2-3; perhaps D is TRBD1 or TRBD2 (5 bases each). Trimming took off 5 bases at V and 5 bases at J, with 23 bases between the two ends. The CDR3 spans 17 residues. Germline V gives CDR1 SGHVS, CDR2 FNYEAQ. The CDR3 protein is CASSLAGAQRVKDTQYF. The DNA for the CDR3 is TGTGCCAGCAGCCTCGCCGGGGCCCAGCGAGTAAAAGATACGCAGTATTTT.

The chain links TRBV29-1 to TRBJ1-1, with a tentative D call TRBD1 (5 bases). The V end was cut by 7 bases, the J end by 4 bases, with 16 bases between. The CDR3 contains 13 residues. Looked up from germline, CDR1 is SQVTM and CDR2 is ANQGSEA. The chain's CDR3 is CSAGGERFTEAFF. The CDR3 nucleotides are TGCAGCGCTGGGGGGGAGAGATTCACTGAAGCTTTCTTT.

The genes are TRBV20-1 and TRBJ2-6; D unclear. Trimming took off 3 bases at V and 1 base at J, with 7 bases between the two ends. The CDR3 totals 14 residues. Looked up from germline, CDR1 is DFQATT and CDR2 is SNEGSKA (reference sequence). The CDR3 reads CSASPVSGANVLTF. DNA for the CDR3: TGCAGTGCTAGTCCCGTTTCTGGGGCCAACGTCCTGACTTTC.

The J gene is TRBJ2-1, the V gene TRBV5-1; 8 bases match TRBD2. Germline lookup yields CDR1 SGHRS and CDR2 YFSETQ. Trimming took 0 bases from V and 2 from J; bases not matched to a gene: 4. The CDR3 loop spans 16 amino acids. The CDR3 spells CASSLVGGAPYNEQFF. DNA of the CDR3: TGCGCCAGCAGCTTGGTCGGGGGGGCCCCCTACAATGAGCAGTTCTTC.

J is TRBJ2-1 and V is TRBV7-8, with 8 bases aligning to TRBD2. The CDR3 loop spans 16 amino acids. Germline CDR1 is SGHVS and CDR2 is FQNEAQ. The ends lost 2 bases at V and 2 bases at J; junction bases unmatched: 5. The CDR3 DNA reads as TGTGCCAGCAGCTTACGGGGGGGAATCACCTACAATGAGCAGTTCTTC. As protein: CASSLRGGITYNEQFF.

Points on this clonotype: Its ends do not fully match the called genes, so a read error is possible. V usage is TRBV13 and J usage is TRBJ2-1, with 8 bases fitting TRBD2. This CDR3 has 17 amino acids. The germline V gene has CDR1 PRHDT and CDR2 FYEKMQ (reference sequence). The CDR3 is CTSSSNRAGDSYNEQFF. CDR3 nucleotides: TGTACCAGCAGCTCCAACCGAGCGGGAGATTCCTACAATGAGCAGTTCTTC. The whole variable domain, filled in from reference TRBV13 and TRBJ2-1, reads AAGVIQSPRHLIKEKRETATLKCYPIPRHDTVYWYQQGPGQDPQFLISFYEKMQSDKGSIPDRFSAQQFSDYHSELNMSSLELGDSALYFCTSSSNRAGDSYNEQFFGPGTRLTVL.

This clonotype was counted only a few times. The chain has TRBV6-6 and TRBJ1-1; TRBD1 might be the D (6 bases). V gave up 5 bases and J gave up 4 bases, with 8 bases separating them. Germline-derived CDR1 and CDR2 are MNHNY and SVGAGI (reference sequence). The CDR3 is 12 amino acids. CDR3 coding DNA: TGTGCCAGCAGTGTCAGGGGCACTGAAGCTTTCTTT. Translated, it gives CASSVRGTEAFF.

This clonotype has a handful of counts. J is TRBJ2-3 and V is TRBV12-3 or TRBV12-4, with 11 bases matching TRBD1. This CDR3 spans 14 amino acids. V gave up 6 bases and J gave up 8 bases; unmatched junction bases: 7. The CDR3 sequence: CASSTPGTGGTQYF. In nucleotides, the CDR3 is TGTGCCAGCAGCACCCCGGGGACAGGGGGTACGCAGTATTTT.